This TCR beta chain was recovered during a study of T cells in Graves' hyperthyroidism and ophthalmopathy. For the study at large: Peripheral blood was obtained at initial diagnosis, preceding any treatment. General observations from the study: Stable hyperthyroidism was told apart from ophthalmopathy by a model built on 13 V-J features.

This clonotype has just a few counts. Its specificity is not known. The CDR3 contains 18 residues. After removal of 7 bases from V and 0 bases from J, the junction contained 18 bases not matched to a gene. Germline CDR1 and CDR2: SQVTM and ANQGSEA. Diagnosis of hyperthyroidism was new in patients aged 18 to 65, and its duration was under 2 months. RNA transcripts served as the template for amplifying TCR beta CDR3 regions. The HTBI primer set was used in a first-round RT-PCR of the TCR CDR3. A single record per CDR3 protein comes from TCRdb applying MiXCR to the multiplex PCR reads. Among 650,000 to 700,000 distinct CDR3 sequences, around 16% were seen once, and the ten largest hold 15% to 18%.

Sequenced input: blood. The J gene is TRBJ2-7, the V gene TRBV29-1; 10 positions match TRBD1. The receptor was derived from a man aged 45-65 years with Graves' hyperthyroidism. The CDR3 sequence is CSATGTGDLLADSYEQYF. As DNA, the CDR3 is TGCAGCGCTACCGGGACAGGGGACCTACTAGCTGACTCCTACGAGCAGTACTTC.